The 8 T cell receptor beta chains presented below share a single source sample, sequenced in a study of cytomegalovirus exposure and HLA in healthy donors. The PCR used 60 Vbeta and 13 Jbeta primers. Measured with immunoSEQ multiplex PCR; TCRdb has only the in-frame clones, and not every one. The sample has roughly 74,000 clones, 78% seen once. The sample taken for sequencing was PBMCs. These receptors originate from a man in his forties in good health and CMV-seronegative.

The CDR3 protein is CASSDWGADTQYF. DNA for the CDR3: TGTGCCAGCAGCGATTGGGGGGCAGATACGCAGTATTTT. J is TRBJ2-3 and V is TRBV7-9; a possible D gene is TRBD2 (6 bases). Germline V gene lookup returns CDR1 SEHNR and CDR2 FQNEAQ (reference sequence). This CDR3 has 13 residues. V was cut by 5 bases and J by 4 bases, with 10 bases left in between.

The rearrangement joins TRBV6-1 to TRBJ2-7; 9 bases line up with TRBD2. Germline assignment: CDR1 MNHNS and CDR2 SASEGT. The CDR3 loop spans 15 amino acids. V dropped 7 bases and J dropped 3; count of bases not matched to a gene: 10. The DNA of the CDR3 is TGTGCCAGCATTCCTATAGCGGGAGAGTTCTACGAGCAGTACTTC. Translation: CASIPIAGEFYEQYF.

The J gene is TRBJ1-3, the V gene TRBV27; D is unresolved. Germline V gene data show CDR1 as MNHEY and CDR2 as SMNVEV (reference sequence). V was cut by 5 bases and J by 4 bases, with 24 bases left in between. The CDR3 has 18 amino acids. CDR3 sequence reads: CASSPATYGGRTGNTIYF. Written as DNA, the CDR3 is TGTGCCAGCAGTCCCGCAACTTACGGAGGCCGCACGGGAAACACCATATATTTT.

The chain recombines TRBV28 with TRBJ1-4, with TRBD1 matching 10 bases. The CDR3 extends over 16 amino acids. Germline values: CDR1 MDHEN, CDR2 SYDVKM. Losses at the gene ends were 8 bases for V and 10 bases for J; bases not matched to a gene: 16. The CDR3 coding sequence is TGTGCCAGCGGTCAACACCCCGGACAGGGGGGTGGAAAACTGTTTTTT. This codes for CASGQHPGQGGGKLFF.

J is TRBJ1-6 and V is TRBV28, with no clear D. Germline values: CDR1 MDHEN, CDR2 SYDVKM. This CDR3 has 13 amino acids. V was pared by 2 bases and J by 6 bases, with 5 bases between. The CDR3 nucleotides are TGTGCCAGCAGTTTACTATTTAATTCACCCCTCCACTTT. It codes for CASSLLFNSPLHF.

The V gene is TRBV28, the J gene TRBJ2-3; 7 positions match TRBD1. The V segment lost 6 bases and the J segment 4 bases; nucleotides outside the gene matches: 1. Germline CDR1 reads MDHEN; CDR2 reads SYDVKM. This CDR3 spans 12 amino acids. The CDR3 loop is CASSGTADTQYF. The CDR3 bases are TGTGCCAGCAGCGGGACAGCAGATACGCAGTATTTT. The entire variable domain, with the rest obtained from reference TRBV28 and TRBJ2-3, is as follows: DVKVTQSSRYLVKRTGEKVFLECVQDMDHENMFWYRQDPGLGLRLIYFSYDVKMKEKGDIPEGYSVSREKKERFSLILESASTNQTSMYLCASSGTADTQYFGPGTRLTVL.

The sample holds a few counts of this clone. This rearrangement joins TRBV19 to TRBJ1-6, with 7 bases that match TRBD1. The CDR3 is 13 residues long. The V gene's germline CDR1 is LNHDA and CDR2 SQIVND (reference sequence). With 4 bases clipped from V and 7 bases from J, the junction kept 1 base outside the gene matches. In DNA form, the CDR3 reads TGTGCCAGTAGTAGGACAGGAAATTCACCCCTCCACTTT. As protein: CASSRTGNSPLHF.

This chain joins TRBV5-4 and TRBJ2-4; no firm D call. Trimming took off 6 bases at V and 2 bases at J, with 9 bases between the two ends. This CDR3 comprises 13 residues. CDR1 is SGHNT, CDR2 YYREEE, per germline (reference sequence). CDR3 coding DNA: TGTGCCAGCACCCCGGAGACCAAAAACATTCAGTACTTC. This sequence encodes CASTPETKNIQYF.